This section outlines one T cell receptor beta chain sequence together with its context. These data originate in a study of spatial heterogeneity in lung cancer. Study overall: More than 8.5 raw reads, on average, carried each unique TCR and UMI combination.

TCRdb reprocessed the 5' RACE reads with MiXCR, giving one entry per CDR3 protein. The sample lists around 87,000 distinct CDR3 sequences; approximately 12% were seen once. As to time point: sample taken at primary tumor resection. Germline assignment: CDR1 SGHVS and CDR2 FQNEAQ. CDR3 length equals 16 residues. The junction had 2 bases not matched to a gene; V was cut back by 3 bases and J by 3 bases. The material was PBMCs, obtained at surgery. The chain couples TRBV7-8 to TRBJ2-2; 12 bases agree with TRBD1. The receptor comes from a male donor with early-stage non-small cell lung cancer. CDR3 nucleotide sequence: TGTGCCAGCAGCTTCGGGACAGGGGGCGACACCGGGGAGCTGTTTTTT. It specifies CASSFGTGGDTGELFF.